This entry describes one TCR beta chain. These data are taken from a study of cytomegalovirus exposure and HLA in healthy donors. The assay was immunoSEQ multiplex PCR, and TCRdb's table has in-frame clones only and misses some. This sample has approximately 160,000 clones; about 90% occur once, and the top ten carry roughly 3%. The CDR3 totals 11 residues. V shed 5 bases and J shed 7 bases, with 6 bases lying between them. Germline CDR1 reads MNHNY; CDR2 reads SVGAGI (reference sequence). Sample: PBMCs. The TCR sequence derives from a woman between 18 and 29 years old in good health and CMV-seropositive. The chain couples TRBV6-6 to TRBJ2-1, with D unresolved. The CDR3 loop is CASSLENEQFF. The CDR3 nucleotides read TGTGCCAGCAGTCTAGAGAATGAGCAGTTCTTC.